This TCR beta chain was documented in a study of cytomegalovirus exposure and HLA in healthy donors. Use of 60 Vbeta and 13 Jbeta primers characterized the PCR. Sequencing used immunoSEQ multiplex PCR; TCRdb keeps in-frame clones, though not all of them. The sample has roughly 250,000 clones; 84% are singletons. This CDR3 spans 12 amino acids. The V gene lost 6 bases and the J gene lost 3 bases, with 10 bases spanning the gap. The germline V gene encodes CDR1 SGHDT and CDR2 YYEEEE. Whereas donors were nominally healthy upon sampling, unrecorded immune exposures were probable. This TCR was sampled from a middle-aged woman in good health and CMV-seropositive. Sequenced: PBMCs. V is TRBV5-6 and J is TRBJ2-7, with D maybe TRBD1 (5 bases). The CDR3 region has the DNA TGTGCCAGCACAGGGCTCAACTACGAGCAGTACTTC. Its protein is CASTGLNYEQYF.